This T cell receptor beta chain is from a study of T cell responses to AZD1222 COVID-19 vaccine. The count of this clone is one. Its antigen remains unidentified. Study results and limitations: Donors in the cohort were predominantly white British and more often female, and clonal diversity was possibly underestimated. At baseline, just five or six AZD1222 recipients tested seropositive. Repertoire sampling happened only post peak T cell response. Within unmutated variant regions lay the reported targets of nearly half of spike-specific TCRs.

V lost 7 bases, J lost 6 bases, and 13 bases lay in between. The CDR3 is 14 residues long. The germline V gene encodes CDR1 MNHEY and CDR2 SVGAGI. TCRdb's table, derived via immunoSEQ multiplex PCR, lists solely in-frame clones and lacks some. The profile shows about 120,000 clones, 90% to 95% of them singletons. This specimen was peripheral blood, taken on day 0 of AZD1222 vaccination. J is TRBJ1-6 and V is TRBV6-5; D uncertain. The sequence was obtained from an adult in good health. The CDR3 DNA sequence: TGTGCCAGCAATGTAGACTCCAGTAATTCACCCCTCCACTTT. Its translation is CASNVDSSNSPLHF.